The next 26 T cell receptor beta chains were all read from a single sample in a study of blood T cell repertoires in COVID-19. The data were produced by immunoSEQ multiplex PCR, yet TCRdb's version contains in-frame clones alone and is incomplete. In the table there are 130,000 or so clones, about 88% of which are singletons. The sequenced sample was peripheral blood. Receptors were obtained from a woman aged 80 or over with acute or convalescent COVID-19.

The chain combines TRBV10-3 with TRBJ1-3; D is possibly TRBD1 (6 bases). Germline V gene data show CDR1 as ENHRY and CDR2 as SYGVKD. The CDR3 sequence is 14 residues long. The V gene lost 5 bases and the J gene lost 4 bases, with 12 bases spanning the gap. CDR3 coding DNA: TGTGCCATCAGTCCAGGGGACCACGGAAACACCATATATTTT. Residues: CAISPGDHGNTIYF.

V usage is TRBV19 and J usage is TRBJ1-2; 12 bases map to TRBD1. Germline trimming cut 5 bases from V and 4 bases from J; bases unmatched to any gene: 5. The CDR3 has 15 amino acids. Per the germline V gene, CDR1 is LNHDA and CDR2 is SQIVND (reference sequence). CDR3 in DNA: TGTGCCAGTAGTTCGGGACAGGGGGCTCCCTATGGCTACACCTTC. It yields the protein CASSSGQGAPYGYTF. The variable domain in full, with the rest retrieved from reference TRBV19 and TRBJ1-2, is DGGITQSPKYLFRKEGQNVTLSCEQNLNHDAMYWYRQDPGQGLRLIYYSQIVNDFQKGDIAEGYSVSREKKESFPLTVTSAQKNPTAFYLCASSSGQGAPYGYTFGSGTRLTVV.

The chain carries TRBV13 and TRBJ1-4; D gene unclear. The V end was cut by 0 bases, the J end by 0 bases, with 8 bases between. This CDR3 is 16 amino acids long. Germline CDR1 is PRHDT and CDR2 is FYEKMQ (reference sequence). CDR3 amino acids: CASSLGRVATNEKLFF. The CDR3 coding sequence is TGTGCCAGCAGCTTAGGGAGGGTCGCAACTAATGAAAAACTGTTTTTT.

The chain carries TRBV7-2 and TRBJ2-2; no definite D call. V was shortened by 1 base and J by 0 bases, with 6 bases between the two germline ends. Germline V gene lookup returns CDR1 SGHTA and CDR2 FQGNSA. The CDR3 runs 15 residues. This CDR3 reads CASSLVAPNTGELFF. CDR3 nucleotide sequence: TGTGCCAGCAGCTTAGTTGCGCCGAACACCGGGGAGCTGTTTTTT.

V gene TRBV29-1 combines with J gene TRBJ2-1, with TRBD1 identical over 9 bases. The CDR3 extends over 13 amino acids. Trimming removed 6 bases from V and 9 bases from J; junction bases left unmatched: 9. Germline lookup yields CDR1 SQVTM and CDR2 ANQGSEA. The CDR3 loop reads CSVSAGQGGEQFF. In DNA form, the CDR3 reads TGCAGCGTATCGGCGGGACAGGGAGGTGAGCAGTTCTTC.

The chain carries TRBV5-1 and TRBJ1-6; D not resolved. The ends were cut back, 0 bases at V and 3 bases at J, with 4 bases in the middle. The CDR3 has 14 residues. Looked up from germline, CDR1 is SGHRS and CDR2 is YFSETQ. The CDR3 reads CASSLDSYNSPLHF. Written as DNA, the CDR3 is TGCGCCAGCAGCTTGGACAGCTATAATTCACCCCTCCACTTT.

This clone was picked up a small number of times. This sequence joins TRBV30 and TRBJ2-2; 7 bases are a match to TRBD2. V shed 3 bases, J shed 5 bases, and the junction held 6 bases outside the gene matches. Germline loops: CDR1 GTSNPN, CDR2 SVGIG (reference sequence). The CDR3 consists of 14 residues. The CDR3 is CAWRRLAVTGELFF. CDR3 DNA sequence: TGTGCCTGGAGGCGGCTAGCGGTGACCGGGGAGCTGTTTTTT.

In its sample, this clone was seen a few times. The CDR3 DNA is TGTGCCAGCAGCTTAGGGCTCATCGACTTTGAAGCTTTCTTT. Protein sequence: CASSLGLIDFEAFF. The J gene is TRBJ1-1, the V gene TRBV7-2; D gene uncertain. The CDR3 length is 14 residues. The V and J ends lost 1 base and 7 bases respectively, with 13 bases between them. Germline V gives CDR1 SGHTA, CDR2 FQGNSA.

V and J are TRBV10-1 and TRBJ1-2, with 8 bases matching TRBD1. V lost 5 bases to trimming and J lost 4 bases; unmatched junction nucleotides: 6. The CDR3 sequence is 14 residues long. Germline assignment: CDR1 WNHNN and CDR2 SYGVQD (reference sequence). CDR3 sequence reads: CASSPGQGGYGYTF. CDR3 DNA: TGCGCCAGCAGTCCTGGACAGGGTGGCTATGGCTACACCTTC.

The chain has TRBV6-2 or TRBV6-3 and TRBJ2-1; D perhaps matches TRBD1 (6 bases). V lost 5 bases to trimming and J lost 6 bases, with 17 bases between them. The V gene's germline CDR1 is MNHEY and CDR2 SVGEGT. There are 15 residues in the CDR3. CDR3 in amino acids: CASSLGQLSRNEQFF. The DNA for the CDR3 is TGTGCCAGCAGTCTTGGACAGCTTAGTCGCAATGAGCAGTTCTTC.

V gene TRBV7-2 combines with J gene TRBJ2-2; 12 bases fit TRBD2. CDR1 and CDR2 (germline): SGHTA, FQGNSA. This CDR3 is 17 amino acids long. V shed 4 bases, J shed 6 bases, and the junction held 9 bases outside the gene matches. Here the CDR3 DNA reads TGTGCCAGCAGCTCAAGGCGGACTAGCGGGGCTTCCGGGGAGCTGTTTTTT. Protein sequence: CASSSRRTSGASGELFF. Complete variable domain (other parts from reference TRBV7-2 and TRBJ2-2): GAGVSQSPSNKVTEKGKDVELRCDPISGHTALYWYRQSLGQGLEFLIYFQGNSAPDKSGLPSDRFSAERTGGSVSTLTIQRTQQEDSAVYLCASSSRRTSGASGELFFGEGSRLTVL.

The V and J genes are TRBV10-3 and TRBJ1-1; TRBD1 aligns across 7 bases. Germline V gene data show CDR1 as ENHRY and CDR2 as SYGVKD. This CDR3 is 13 amino acids long. V lost 9 bases and J lost 1; bases outside the gene matches: 5. Here the CDR3 DNA reads TGTGCCATGCAGGGGGAAGGGAACACTGAAGCTTTCTTT. Translated, it gives CAMQGEGNTEAFF.

A few counts support this clone. The rearrangement links TRBV2 to TRBJ1-1; D is uncertain. The CDR3 loop spans 14 amino acids. V was pared by 4 bases and J by 1 base, with 10 bases between. Germline V gene data show CDR1 as SNHLY and CDR2 as FYNNEI. CDR3 sequence reads: CASSGEGPNTEAFF. The DNA of the CDR3 is TGTGCCAGCAGTGGAGAGGGCCCGAACACTGAAGCTTTCTTT.

The rearrangement links TRBV3-1 (or the pseudogene TRBV3-2) to TRBJ1-5; 10 bases line up with TRBD1. The CDR3 runs to 15 residues. Trimming took 4 bases from V and 2 from J; bases not matched to a gene: 2. From germline, CDR1 is LGHDT and CDR2 YNNKEL (reference sequence). In DNA, the CDR3 is TGTGCCAGCAGCCCGGGGACAGGGGGCAATCAGCCCCAGCATTTT. This codes for CASSPGTGGNQPQHF.

The chain links TRBV10-2 to TRBJ2-4; a weak D match, TRBD1 (5 bases). Looked up from germline, CDR1 is WSHSY and CDR2 is SAAADI. The CDR3 covers 16 residues. The V end lost 4 bases, the J end lost 0 bases, and 13 bases lay between the germline ends. CDR3 coding DNA: TGCGCCAGCAGTGCACAGGAGACCCTAGCCAAAAACATTCAGTACTTC. As protein: CASSAQETLAKNIQYF.

The rearrangement links TRBV25-1 to TRBJ2-1; 10 nucleotides match TRBD2. CDR1 is MGHDK, CDR2 SYGVNS, per germline. The V segment lost 8 bases and the J segment 5 bases; nucleotides outside the gene matches: 3. The CDR3 totals 13 residues. The DNA of the CDR3 is TGTGCCAGCCAACTAGCGGGAAACAATGAGCAGTTCTTC. Its protein product is CASQLAGNNEQFF.

The V and J genes are TRBV2 and TRBJ2-1; the D gene is possibly TRBD2 (5 bases). This CDR3 has 14 residues. CDR1 and CDR2 from the germline V gene are SNHLY and FYNNEI. The germline V and J ends were trimmed by 0 bases and 7 bases, with 10 bases remaining between them. CDR3: CASSEALPGNEQFF. The CDR3 DNA sequence: TGTGCCAGCAGTGAAGCGCTTCCGGGGAATGAGCAGTTCTTC.

The V gene is TRBV2, the J gene TRBJ2-5; TRBD1 matches at 7 bases. The CDR3 is made up of 15 amino acids. Germline CDR1 and CDR2: SNHLY and FYNNEI. The V segment lost 4 bases and the J segment 2 bases; nucleotides outside the gene matches: 7. CDR3 region: CASSADRATQETQYF. Written as DNA, the CDR3 is TGTGCCAGCAGTGCAGACAGGGCGACTCAAGAGACCCAGTACTTC.

The gene calls are TRBV2 and TRBJ2-3; 9 bases match TRBD1. V lost 6 bases to trimming and J lost 3 bases; unmatched junction nucleotides: 4. The CDR3 has 14 amino acids. Per germline, CDR1 SNHLY and CDR2 FYNNEI. The CDR3 DNA is TGTGCCAGCAGCCCGACAGGGGGTACAGATACGCAGTATTTT. It encodes CASSPTGGTDTQYF.

The chain employs TRBV24-1 and TRBJ1-2; 9 bases line up with TRBD1. From germline, CDR1 is KGHDR and CDR2 SFDVKD. The CDR3 sequence is 18 residues long. V was pared by 0 bases and J by 2 bases, with 9 bases of the junction left unmatched. The CDR3 DNA sequence: TGTGCCACCAGTGATTTGATTCGGGACAGGGTAGACAACTATGGCTACACCTTC. This gives the protein CATSDLIRDRVDNYGYTF.

The chain carries TRBV7-2 and TRBJ1-1, with D possibly being TRBD1 (6 bases). V lost 2 bases and J lost 5, with 12 bases in between. This CDR3 is 14 amino acids long. The germline V gene has CDR1 SGHTA and CDR2 FQGNSA. The CDR3 sequence: CASSLWGGRTEAFF. The CDR3 nucleotides read TGTGCCAGCAGCTTATGGGGGGGGCGTACTGAAGCTTTCTTT.

Only one count was recorded for this clone. V usage is TRBV19 and J usage is TRBJ1-3; D possibly corresponds to TRBD1 (5 bases). From germline, CDR1 is LNHDA and CDR2 SQIVND (reference sequence). This CDR3 contains 19 residues. V was pared by 8 bases and J by 2 bases, with 28 bases between. The DNA of the CDR3 is TGTGCCAGTCAGTCCGTGCGTCGGTATAGCGGGGGAGCTGGAAACACCATATATTTT. It is translated as CASQSVRRYSGGAGNTIYF.

The rearrangement links TRBV30 to TRBJ1-2; D might be TRBD1 (5 bases). Trimming stripped 2 bases from V and 0 bases from J, with 7 bases between. Germline loops: CDR1 GTSNPN, CDR2 SVGIG (reference sequence). The length of the CDR3 is 13 residues. Written as DNA, the CDR3 is TGTGCCTGGAGTACGGGGGCTAACTATGGCTACACCTTC. Translating gives CAWSTGANYGYTF.

The chain recombines TRBV7-9 with TRBJ2-3; the match to TRBD2 covers 11 bases. The ends lost 2 bases at V and 1 base at J; junction bases unmatched: 8. CDR3 size: 18 residues. Germline lookup yields CDR1 SEHNR and CDR2 FQNEAQ (reference sequence). CDR3 residues: CASSLPPRLAGRTDTQYF. The CDR3 DNA follows: TGTGCCAGCAGCTTACCGCCAAGACTAGCGGGGCGCACAGATACGCAGTATTTT.

This clone was recorded once. The chain combines TRBV29-1 with TRBJ2-1, with D maybe TRBD2 (6 bases). The V gene lost 6 bases and the J gene lost 0 bases, with 12 bases spanning the gap. CDR3 length: 14 residues. Germline CDR1 is SQVTM and CDR2 is ANQGSEA. DNA for the CDR3: TGCAGCGTAGTCCTAGCGAGCTCCTACAATGAGCAGTTCTTC. Protein product: CSVVLASSYNEQFF.

As for this clone: Other DNA sequences in this sample translate to the same CDR3. The chain carries TRBV30 and TRBJ1-1; D gene ambiguous. Trimming left V 0 bases short and J 1 base short, with 6 bases between. The CDR3 contains 13 residues. From germline, CDR1 is GTSNPN and CDR2 SVGIG (reference sequence). The CDR3 region is CAWSVLGNTEAFF. The CDR3 nucleotides read TGTGCCTGGAGTGTACTAGGGAACACTGAAGCTTTCTTT.